This T cell receptor beta chain was documented in a study of blood T cell repertoires in COVID-19. At the level of the study: Both acute and convalescent COVID-19 samples were obtained from the United States, Italy and Spain. Sources were T cells, B-cell-depleted T cells, or PBMCs; the material itself was cDNA or gDNA.

Germline loops: CDR1 SEHNR, CDR2 FQNEAQ (reference sequence). The CDR3 has 15 residues. J was trimmed by 2 bases and V by 4 bases; bases with no gene match: 7. Per the study methods: For nucleated cells, counts were estimated from reference gene primer amplification. Using immunoSEQ multiplex PCR, the repertoire was profiled, and TCRdb retains in-frame clones only, with some absent. V, J and clone size derive from that table, while D and trimming were established from the DNA sequence. The sample shows 30,000 or so clones, about 90% of them seen only once. The specimen was peripheral blood. This TCR was sampled from a human donor with active COVID-19. The donor label of this sample is uncertain. The J gene is TRBJ2-7, the V gene TRBV7-9; the match to TRBD2 covers 8 bases. In nucleotides, the CDR3 is TGTGCCAGCAGCTGGTTGTCGCGGGGGGCCTACGAGCAGTACTTC. Translation gives CASSWLSRGAYEQYF. The variable domain in full, with the rest retrieved from reference TRBV7-9 and TRBJ2-7, is DTGVSQNPRHKITKRGQNVTFRCDPISEHNRLYWYRQTLGQGPEFLTYFQNEAQLEKSRLLSDRFSAERPKGSFSTLEIQRTEQGDSAMYLCASSWLSRGAYEQYFGPGTRLTVT.